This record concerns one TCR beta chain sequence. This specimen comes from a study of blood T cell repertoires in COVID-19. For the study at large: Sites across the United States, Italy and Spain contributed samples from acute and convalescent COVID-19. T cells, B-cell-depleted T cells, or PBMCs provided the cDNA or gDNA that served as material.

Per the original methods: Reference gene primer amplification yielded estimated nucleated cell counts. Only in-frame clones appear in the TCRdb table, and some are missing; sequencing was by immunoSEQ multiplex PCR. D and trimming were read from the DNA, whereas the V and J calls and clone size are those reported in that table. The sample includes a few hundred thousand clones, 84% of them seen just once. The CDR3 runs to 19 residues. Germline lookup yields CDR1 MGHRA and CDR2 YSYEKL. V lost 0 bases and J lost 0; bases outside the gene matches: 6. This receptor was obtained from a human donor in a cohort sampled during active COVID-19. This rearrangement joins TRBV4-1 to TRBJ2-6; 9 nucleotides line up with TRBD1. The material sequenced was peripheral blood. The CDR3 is CASSQDPGDRVSGANVLTF. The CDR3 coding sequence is TGCGCCAGCAGCCAAGATCCAGGGGACAGGGTCTCTGGGGCCAACGTCCTGACTTTC.